This is a list of T cell receptor beta chains from one sample in a study of T cell clonotyping in hematopoietic cell transplantation. Data came from immunoSEQ multiplex PCR; TCRdb stores just in-frame clones and leaves some out. Of 6,000 to 6,500 clones in the sample, about 32% were seen once. The sample in question was peripheral blood mononuclear cells, obtained 30 days after allogeneic stem cell transplant. These receptors came from a female patient aged 50-59 years who had an allogeneic stem cell transplant from an unrelated donor, so the T cells may come from the graft donor. Some clones in this sample may be carry-over from other donors' samples. CDR3s include the opening cysteine and the closing phenylalanine or tryptophan. The D gene is left open where the match is weak. Not all rows give a size; the values are once, few, many and, for expanded clones, a class.

V	size	J	D	CDR3	DNA
TRBV28	NA	TRBJ2-3	NA	CASSFGQGTDTQYF	TGTGCCAGCAGTTTTGGGCAGGGCACAGATACGCAGTATTTT
TRBV7-9	NA	TRBJ2-7	NA	CASREISYEQYF	TGTGCGAGCAGGGAGATCTCCTACGAGCAGTACTTC
TRBV30	once	TRBJ1-3	NA	CAWSVGIRAGNTIYF	TGTGCCTGGAGTGTGGGGATCAGGGCTGGAAACACCATATATTTT
TRBV29-1	NA	TRBJ2-7	NA	CSVDRGVNEQYF	TGCAGCGTTGACAGGGGGGTGAACGAGCAGTACTTC
TRBV6-5	NA	TRBJ1-6	TRBD1	CASRGRDRANSPLHF	TGTGCCAGCAGAGGTCGGGACAGGGCCAATTCACCCCTCCACTTT
TRBV5-6	large	TRBJ1-2	TRBD1	CASSGQGAYGYTF	TGTGCCAGCAGCGGACAGGGGGCCTACGGCTACACCTTC
TRBV30	NA	TRBJ2-2	NA	CAWRSTNTGELFF	TGTGCCTGGAGATCCACGAACACCGGGGAGCTGTTTTTT
TRBV25-1	NA	TRBJ1-2	TRBD1	CASSGQGVGYGYTF	TGTGCCAGCAGTGGACAGGGGGTCGGCTATGGCTACACCTTC
TRBV5-4	NA	TRBJ1-5	NA	CASSLCLPAQHF	TGTGCCAGCAGCTTATGTTTACCTGCCCAGCATTTT
TRBV25-1	NA	TRBJ1-4	NA	CASSEWGRGGEKLFF	TGTGCCAGCAGTGAATGGGGCAGGGGAGGTGAAAAACTGTTTTTT
TRBV9	few	TRBJ1-5	NA	CASSPDGNQPQHF	TGTGCCAGCAGCCCAGACGGCAATCAGCCCCAGCATTTT
TRBV6-6	NA	TRBJ2-5	NA	CASMEFSETQYF	TGTGCCAGCATGGAGTTTTCGGAGACCCAGTACTTC
TRBV30	medium-sized	TRBJ1-2	NA	CAWSVRGDYGYTF	TGTGCCTGGAGTGTACGGGGGGACTATGGCTACACCTTC
TRBV6-5	NA	TRBJ2-3	TRBD2	CASSPLVAGGRTQYF	TGTGCCAGCAGCCCCCTGGTTGCGGGGGGCCGAACGCAGTATTTT
TRBV7-2	NA	TRBJ2-3	NA	CASSAYADTQYF	TGTGCCAGCAGCGCCTATGCAGATACGCAGTATTTT
TRBV30	NA	TRBJ1-5	NA	CAWSDLNQPQHF	TGTGCCTGGAGTGATTTGAATCAGCCCCAGCATTTT
TRBV9	NA	TRBJ1-1	TRBD1	CASSVTGTVPTEAFF	TGTGCCAGCAGTGTAACCGGGACAGTTCCCACTGAAGCTTTCTTT
TRBV30	medium-sized	TRBJ1-5	TRBD1	CAWQQSQGAGNQPQHF	TGTGCCTGGCAACAATCGCAGGGGGCTGGCAATCAGCCCCAGCATTTT
TRBV5-1	few	TRBJ2-7	NA	CASSSGQRSYEQYF	TGCGCCAGCAGCTCTGGACAGCGCTCCTACGAGCAGTACTTC
TRBV30	NA	TRBJ2-3	NA	CAWRRLLNTDTQYF	TGTGCCTGGAGACGACTGCTAAACACAGATACGCAGTATTTT
TRBV6-5	few	TRBJ2-5	NA	CASSYSGGETQYF	TGTGCCAGCAGTTACTCTGGGGGGGAGACCCAGTACTTC
TRBV30	NA	TRBJ1-6	TRBD1	CAWRPWQGARNSPLHF	TGTGCCTGGAGACCCTGGCAGGGGGCGCGGAATTCACCCCTCCACTTT
TRBV19	large	TRBJ2-7	NA	CASSIGLNSYEQYF	TGTGCCAGTAGTATTGGATTAAACTCCTACGAGCAGTACTTC
TRBV30	NA	TRBJ2-7	NA	CAWSWTTAYEQYF	TGTGCCTGGTCATGGACTACCGCCTACGAGCAGTACTTC
TRBV30	NA	TRBJ1-2	TRBD1	CARDRDGFYGYTF	TGTGCCCGGGACAGGGACGGTTTTTATGGCTACACCTTC
TRBV25-1	NA	TRBJ2-3	TRBD2	CASSDPGGADTQYF	TGTGCCAGCAGTGACCCCGGGGGGGCAGATACGCAGTATTTT
TRBV6-5	few	TRBJ1-2	TRBD1	CASSSTGGGYGYTF	TGTGCCAGCAGTTCTACAGGGGGAGGGTATGGCTACACCTTC
TRBV6-5	NA	TRBJ1-6	NA	CASSRGLRGSPLHF	TGTGCCAGCAGCCGCGGCCTCAGGGGTTCACCCCTCCACTTT
TRBV27	few	TRBJ1-6	NA	CASSTLSAHSYNSPLHF	TGTGCCAGCAGTACCCTGTCAGCCCACTCCTATAATTCACCCCTCCACTTT
TRBV7-2	few	TRBJ2-5	TRBD1	CASSSGQVKETQYF	TGTGCCAGCAGCTCGGGACAGGTGAAAGAGACCCAGTACTTC
TRBV5-6	NA	TRBJ2-7	TRBD1	CASSGTGSRNEQYF	TGTGCCAGCAGCGGGACAGGGTCCAGGAACGAGCAGTACTTC
TRBV6-5	few	TRBJ2-7	NA	CASRPPGLYEQYF	TGTGCCAGCAGACCTCCGGGACTCTACGAGCAGTACTTC
TRBV7-9	few	TRBJ1-5	NA	CASTSGGNQPQHF	TGTGCCAGCACCTCCGGGGGGAATCAGCCCCAGCATTTT
TRBV9	NA	TRBJ2-2	NA	CASSIATQGSARELFF	TGTGCCAGCAGCATAGCCACCCAGGGGAGCGCCCGGGAGCTGTTTTTT
TRBV25-1	NA	TRBJ1-5	NA	CASRGRDDQPQHF	TGTGCCAGCCGGGGCAGGGATGATCAGCCCCAGCATTTT
TRBV30	NA	TRBJ1-2	TRBD1	CAVSRDRPMGYTF	TGTGCCGTCAGTCGGGACAGGCCGATGGGCTACACCTTC
TRBV30	few	TRBJ1-5	NA	CAWRRSPNQPQHF	TGTGCCTGGAGGCGTAGCCCAAATCAGCCCCAGCATTTT
TRBV28	few	TRBJ1-6	NA	CASTQGYNSPLHF	TGTGCCAGTACACAGGGTTATAATTCACCCCTCCACTTT
TRBV20-1	NA	TRBJ2-7	NA	CSASSGGGQYF	TGCAGTGCCAGCTCCGGCGGAGGGCAGTACTTC
TRBV7-9	few	TRBJ2-1	TRBD1	CASSWTGQERNEQFF	TGTGCCAGCAGCTGGACAGGACAGGAGCGCAATGAGCAGTTCTTC
TRBV25-1	few	TRBJ2-5	NA	CASSEFGGAETQYF	TGTGCCAGCAGTGAATTTGGTGGGGCAGAGACCCAGTACTTC
TRBV30	few	TRBJ2-1	NA	CACASYNEQFF	TGTGCCTGCGCTTCCTACAATGAGCAGTTCTTC
TRBV28	NA	TRBJ2-7	NA	CASSPRWGDTSYEQYF	TGTGCCAGCAGCCCCCGTTGGGGGGACACTTCCTACGAGCAGTACTTC
TRBV25-1	NA	TRBJ1-1	NA	CASSPTGPVNTEAFF	TGTGCCAGCAGTCCTACGGGCCCCGTGAACACTGAAGCTTTCTTT
TRBV29-1	NA	TRBJ1-2	NA	CSVNSFYGYTF	TGCAGCGTTAACTCCTTCTATGGCTACACCTTC
TRBV25-1	few	TRBJ1-1	NA	CASSETGLSEAFF	TGTGCCAGCAGTGAAACTGGGCTTTCTGAAGCTTTCTTT
TRBV6-5	NA	TRBJ2-5	TRBD2	CASRRLAGGETQYF	TGTGCCAGCAGAAGACTAGCGGGAGGTGAGACCCAGTACTTC
TRBV30	NA	TRBJ1-2	TRBD1	CAWQGAHYGYTF	TGTGCCTGGCAGGGGGCACACTATGGCTACACCTTC